This passage covers 27 T cell receptor beta chains from one sample sequenced in a study of cytomegalovirus exposure and HLA in healthy donors. The PCR was carried out with 60 Vbeta primers and 13 Jbeta primers. Using immunoSEQ multiplex PCR, the repertoire was profiled, and TCRdb retains in-frame clones only, with some absent. The sample carries more than 80,000 clones, about four fifths recorded once. Source material: PBMCs. The receptor source for this set is a woman aged 45-60 years in good health and CMV-seropositive.

As DNA, the CDR3 is TGTGCCAGCAGCCCCAGGCCGGGGATCACGAACACCGGGGAGCTGTTTTTT. Translation gives CASSPRPGITNTGELFF. This sequence joins TRBV5-5 and TRBJ2-2; TRBD2 might be the D (5 bases). This CDR3 has 17 residues. Germline V gene sequence: CDR1 SGHKS, CDR2 YYEKEE (reference sequence). V lost 4 bases and J 0 bases, leaving 16 bases between the germline ends.

The chain combines TRBV19 with TRBJ1-4; TRBD1 matches 8 bases. The ends lost 4 bases at V and 8 bases at J; junction bases unmatched: 9. This CDR3 spans 15 amino acids. Germline CDR1 and CDR2: LNHDA and SQIVND (reference sequence). The CDR3 here is CASSTRTGRGEKLFF. DNA of the CDR3: TGTGCCAGTAGTACCCGGACAGGGAGGGGGGAAAAACTGTTTTTT.

This clone has only a few counts. This chain connects TRBV4-2 to TRBJ1-1, with 7 nucleotides matching TRBD1. Germline CDR1 reads LGHNA; CDR2 reads YNFKEQ. CDR3 length: 13 residues. Trimming cost V 0 bases and J 13 bases; bases outside gene matches: 8. The CDR3 region has the DNA TGTGCCAGCAGCCAAGATCTTGGGCAGGGGGTTTTCTTT. This encodes CASSQDLGQGVFF.

This clone was recorded once. This sequence joins TRBV5-4 and TRBJ2-3; a possible D gene is TRBD2 (7 bases). The CDR3 is 15 amino acids. Trimming cost V 9 bases and J 2 bases, with 19 bases left between them. Germline V lookup: CDR1 SGHNT, CDR2 YYREEE (reference sequence). The DNA of the CDR3 is TGTGCCATCCCTATAAGGGGGGGGACCACAGATACGCAGTATTTT. It encodes CAIPIRGGTTDTQYF.

DNA of the CDR3: TGTGCCAGTAGTATCGGGGACAGGGTAAGAAATTCACCCCTCCACTTT. It yields the protein CASSIGDRVRNSPLHF. V usage is TRBV19 and J usage is TRBJ1-6; 9 bases line up with TRBD1. The CDR3 has 16 residues. V lost 3 bases to trimming and J lost 7 bases; unmatched junction nucleotides: 7. Germline V lookup: CDR1 LNHDA, CDR2 SQIVND (reference sequence).

In DNA form, the CDR3 reads TGTGCCAGCAGACACAGGGACCGGGAAAGCACCGGGGAGCTGTTTTTT. Its translation is CASRHRDRESTGELFF. The chain has TRBV5-4 and TRBJ2-2, with a weak D call TRBD1 (6 bases). Trimming pared 5 bases from V and 4 bases from J, leaving 18 bases between. The CDR3 has 16 residues. Looked up from germline, CDR1 is SGHNT and CDR2 is YYREEE (reference sequence).

This clone came up a few times. The gene calls are TRBV5-1 and TRBJ2-1; weak D call: TRBD1 (5 bases). The CDR3 spans 16 residues. V lost 5 bases and J lost 3, with 18 bases in between. Germline V gene data show CDR1 as SGHRS and CDR2 as YFSETQ. Here the CDR3 DNA reads TGCGCCAGCAGATATGATAGACAGACCAACTACAATGAGCAGTTCTTC. This translates into CASRYDRQTNYNEQFF.

The chain's CDR3 is CASSWGAGTEAFF. DNA for the CDR3: TGTGCCAGCAGCTGGGGAGCGGGCACTGAAGCTTTCTTT. The chain is built from TRBV5-6 and TRBJ1-1; D is unresolved. The germline CDR1 and CDR2 sequences are SGHDT and YYEEEE. V lost 3 bases, J lost 4 bases, and 10 bases lay in between. CDR3 length: 13 amino acids.

This chain uses TRBV5-1 with TRBJ2-3; D perhaps matches TRBD1 (6 bases). The V end lost 3 bases, the J end lost 1 base, and 12 bases lay between the germline ends. The CDR3 runs 15 residues. The germline CDR1 and CDR2 sequences are SGHRS and YFSETQ. CDR3 amino acids: CASSYSGDGTDTQYF. For the CDR3, the DNA is TGCGCCAGCAGCTACTCAGGGGACGGCACAGATACGCAGTATTTT.

The chain uses TRBV5-8 and TRBJ1-5; TRBD1 matches at 8 bases. The CDR3 contains 16 residues. Germline CDR1 is SGHTS and CDR2 is YDEGEE. The V and J ends lost 4 bases and 5 bases, in that order; junction bases with no gene match: 11. Written as DNA, the CDR3 is TGTGCCAGCAGCACTGGACAGGGCGGCGTTGATCAGCCCCAGCATTTT. Translated: CASSTGQGGVDQPQHF.

The chain combines TRBV7-2 with TRBJ2-1; D is possibly TRBD2 (5 bases). The CDR3 loop spans 15 amino acids. V lost 1 base and J lost 2, with 9 bases in between. In germline, CDR1 is SGHTA, CDR2 FQGNSA. The CDR3 here is CASSLGAGAYNEQFF. The CDR3, as DNA: TGTGCCAGCAGCTTAGGGGCCGGGGCCTACAATGAGCAGTTCTTC.

This clone has only one observation. The chain has TRBV6-5 and TRBJ2-3; D might be TRBD1 (6 bases). Trimming removed 6 bases at V and 2 bases at J, with 12 bases between. Per germline, CDR1 MNHEY and CDR2 SVGAGI. The CDR3 runs to 14 residues. The CDR3 DNA is TGTGCCAGCAGCCGGGACATCATCACAGATACGCAGTATTTT. Translating it yields CASSRDIITDTQYF.

The chain links TRBV7-2 to TRBJ1-1, with D possibly matching TRBD1 (5 bases). This CDR3 comprises 12 residues. The germline gives CDR1 SGHTA, CDR2 FQGNSA. V lost 3 bases to trimming and J lost 7 bases, with 9 bases between them. Here the CDR3 DNA reads TGTGCCAGCAGCTTTGGGGGGAGTGAAGCTTTCTTT. Its protein product is CASSFGGSEAFF.

This chain connects TRBV6-5 to TRBJ1-1; unclear D gene. The CDR3 is 14 amino acids. Trimming left V 7 bases short and J 3 bases short, with 15 bases between. Germline V gene lookup returns CDR1 MNHEY and CDR2 SVGAGI. CDR3 in DNA: TGTGCCAGCAAAATCCAGGCGAGGGACACTGAAGCTTTCTTT. Protein sequence: CASKIQARDTEAFF.

The J gene is TRBJ1-4, the V gene TRBV27, with 11 bases matching TRBD1. Germline values: CDR1 MNHEY, CDR2 SMNVEV (reference sequence). The CDR3 totals 14 residues. The V gene end was trimmed by 6 bases and the J gene end by 7 bases; junction bases not matched to a gene: 4. Written as DNA, the CDR3 is TGTGCCAGCAGGGGGACAGGGGGGGCTGAAAAACTGTTTTTT. This sequence encodes CASRGTGGAEKLFF.

The V gene is TRBV19, the J gene TRBJ1-2; 8 nucleotides match TRBD1. V shed 7 bases and J 4 bases; nucleotides not matched to a gene: 11. Germline CDR1 and CDR2: LNHDA and SQIVND (reference sequence). CDR3 length equals 15 residues. The CDR3: CASNRTGKSSYGYTF. The CDR3 nucleotides are TGTGCCAGTAACAGGACAGGGAAGAGTAGCTATGGCTACACCTTC.

In this sample, this clone turned up a few times. The V and J genes are TRBV4-2 and TRBJ1-1, with D possibly being TRBD1 (6 bases). The length of the CDR3 is 16 residues. Germline assignment: CDR1 LGHNA and CDR2 YNFKEQ. Deletions cut 0 bases from V and 4 bases from J, with 15 bases between. CDR3 nucleotides: TGTGCCAGCAGCCAAGATCAGAAGGGGGTGAGCACTGAAGCTTTCTTT. Its translation: CASSQDQKGVSTEAFF.

This clone was counted between two and nine times. V gene TRBV11-2 combines with J gene TRBJ2-2; D might be TRBD1 (5 bases). In germline, CDR1 is SGHAT, CDR2 FQNNGV. There are 15 residues in the CDR3. V was pared by 2 bases and J by 3 bases, with 10 bases between. CDR3 DNA: TGTGCCAGCAGCTTATCGGACACTTACACCGGGGAGCTGTTTTTT. Translated: CASSLSDTYTGELFF.

The chain uses TRBV19 and TRBJ2-3, with a weak D call TRBD2 (6 bases). CDR1 and CDR2 from the germline V gene are LNHDA and SQIVND (reference sequence). This CDR3 comprises 13 residues. Trimming pared 3 bases from V and 3 bases from J, leaving 7 bases between. CDR3 in DNA: TGTGCCAGTAGTATTGGGGGGACAGATACGCAGTATTTT. As protein: CASSIGGTDTQYF.

The chain links TRBV5-1 to TRBJ1-3, with a tentative D call TRBD1 (5 bases). Per the germline V gene, CDR1 is SGHRS and CDR2 is YFSETQ. V was trimmed by 6 bases and J by 0 bases, leaving 16 bases between them. The CDR3 extends over 16 amino acids. CDR3 loop: CASTLGGTSSGNTIYF. CDR3 in DNA: TGCGCCAGCACCCTGGGCGGGACGAGCTCTGGAAACACCATATATTTT.

The chain employs TRBV19 and TRBJ1-5; D is possibly TRBD1 (6 bases). V gave up 4 bases and J gave up 5 bases, with 18 bases separating them. The CDR3 runs 16 residues. Germline loops: CDR1 LNHDA, CDR2 SQIVND (reference sequence). The CDR3 sequence: CASSTRITGSYQPQHF. The CDR3 nucleotides read TGTGCCAGTAGTACCAGGATAACAGGGTCGTATCAGCCCCAGCATTTT. The variable domain in full, with the rest retrieved from reference TRBV19 and TRBJ1-5, is DGGITQSPKYLFRKEGQNVTLSCEQNLNHDAMYWYRQDPGQGLRLIYYSQIVNDFQKGDIAEGYSVSREKKESFPLTVTSAQKNPTAFYLCASSTRITGSYQPQHFGDGTRLSIL.

The chain links TRBV7-8 to TRBJ2-6; possible D gene TRBD2, 7 bases. V was cut by 2 bases and J by 3 bases, with 14 bases left in between. From germline, CDR1 is SGHVS and CDR2 FQNEAQ. CDR3 length: 17 residues. CDR3 sequence reads: CASSLNNREGGANVLTF. The CDR3 region has the DNA TGTGCCAGCAGCTTAAATAACAGGGAGGGTGGGGCCAACGTCCTGACTTTC.

This clone was counted a single time. The chain is built from TRBV18 and TRBJ1-1; the D gene is possibly TRBD1 (6 bases). The length of the CDR3 is 15 residues. Trimming stripped 0 bases from V and 1 base from J, with 9 bases between. Germline-derived CDR1 and CDR2 are KGHSH and LQKENI. DNA for the CDR3: TGTGCCAGCTCACCACCGTCCAGGGGGAACACTGAAGCTTTCTTT. Translating gives CASSPPSRGNTEAFF. Variable domain in full (rest from reference TRBV18 and TRBJ1-1): NAGVMQNPRHLVRRRGQEARLRCSPMKGHSHVYWYRQLPEEGLKFMVYLQKENIIDESGMPKERFSAEFPKEGPSILRIQQVVRGDSAAYFCASSPPSRGNTEAFFGQGTRLTVV.

The chain has TRBV7-2 and TRBJ2-5; no definite D call. Germline assignment: CDR1 SGHTA and CDR2 FQGNSA. V shed 5 bases and J shed 1 base, with 11 bases lying between them. The CDR3 has 14 amino acids. The CDR3 reads CASSLRTSQETQYF. CDR3 coding DNA: TGTGCCAGCAGCCTCCGTACGAGCCAAGAGACCCAGTACTTC.

The rearrangement joins TRBV7-9 to TRBJ1-5; a possible D gene is TRBD1 (5 bases). V was cut by 0 bases and J by 6 bases, with 6 bases left in between. Germline V gene sequence: CDR1 SEHNR, CDR2 FQNEAQ (reference sequence). There are 13 residues in the CDR3. The CDR3: CASSLAGGQPQHF. CDR3 bases: TGTGCCAGCAGCTTAGCCGGGGGTCAGCCCCAGCATTTT.

This sequence joins TRBV6-5 and TRBJ1-1; D might be TRBD1 (5 bases). This CDR3 has 13 residues. CDR1 MNHEY and CDR2 SVGAGI come from the germline V gene. V was clipped by 6 bases and J by 2 bases, with 10 bases between them. DNA for the CDR3: TGTGCCAGCAGGAATCAGGGAAACACTGAAGCTTTCTTT. Amino acid sequence: CASRNQGNTEAFF.

The V gene is TRBV10-3, the J gene TRBJ2-5, with D perhaps matching TRBD2 (7 bases). The germline V gene encodes CDR1 ENHRY and CDR2 SYGVKD. This CDR3 is built from 15 residues. V was shortened by 0 bases and J by 1 base, with 9 bases between the two germline ends. CDR3 sequence (DNA): TGTGCCATCAGTGAGTCGGGGGGGGCCCAAGAGACCCAGTACTTC. As protein: CAISESGGAQETQYF.